This T cell receptor (beta chain) stems from a study of T cell responses to AZD1222 COVID-19 vaccine. General observations from the study: Most donors were white British, females outnumbered males, and clonal diversity was possibly underestimated.

Concerning this clone: Its specificity is not known.

Here immunoSEQ multiplex PCR was the method, and the copy in TCRdb shows in-frame clones only, minus some. Among approximately 56,000 clones listed, roughly 88% were seen once. Germline V gene lookup returns CDR1 PRHDT and CDR2 FYEKMQ (reference sequence). Trimming stripped 7 bases from V and 6 bases from J, with 6 bases between. The CDR3 consists of 11 residues. This chain connects TRBV13 to TRBJ2-2; D may be TRBD2 (5 bases). The source was peripheral blood, collected on day 0 of AZD1222 vaccination. This clonotype was sampled from an adult in good health. The CDR3 DNA sequence: TGTGCCAGCACGGGGTCCGGGGAGCTGTTTTTT. Protein sequence: CASTGSGELFF. The full variable domain, in which reference TRBV13 and TRBJ2-2 provide the parts outside the CDR3, is AAGVIQSPRHLIKEKRETATLKCYPIPRHDTVYWYQQGPGQDPQFLISFYEKMQSDKGSIPDRFSAQQFSDYHSELNMSSLELGDSALYFCASTGSGELFFGEGSRLTVL.